These T cell receptor beta chains were read from a single sample in a study of regulatory T cells in long-lasting Graves disease. From the multiplex PCR reads, TCRdb called clonotypes with MiXCR, one entry per CDR3 protein. There are 530,000 or so distinct CDR3 sequences in the sample; around an eighth occur only once, and roughly 10% lies in the top ten. These sequences were also reported in another study, on T cells in Graves' hyperthyroidism and ophthalmopathy.

The specimen comprised peripheral blood mononuclear cells (PBMCs), sampled at new diagnosis, from a patient treated with antithyroid drugs. Source of these receptors: a man younger than 45 with Graves disease. CDR3s include the opening cysteine and the closing phenylalanine or tryptophan. Fields, in order: CDR3 length, J gene, V gene, D gene, clone size, CDR3 DNA, CDR3 protein. D genes are given only for firm matches. A row's size may be missing; if present it is once, few, many or a size class.

15,TRBJ2-7,TRBV20-1,TRBD2,many,TGCAGTGCTCCGTATCCCAGCGGGAGGTCCCACGAGCAGTACTTC,CSAPYPSGRSHEQYF
16,TRBJ2-1,TRBV19,TRBD2,many,TGTGCCAGTAGTATCAGTCTAGCGGGAGGTTACAATGAGCAGTTCTTC,CASSISLAGGYNEQFF
15,TRBJ1-5,TRBV3-1,.,many,TGTGCCAGCAGCCAAGACGGGGGGAGCAATCAGCCCCAGCATTTT,CASSQDGGSNQPQHF
15,TRBJ1-4,TRBV3-1,.,many,TGTGCCAGCAGCCAAGAGCCAGCCCGGAATGAAAAACTGTTTTTT,CASSQEPARNEKLFF
14,TRBJ2-5,TRBV29-1,TRBD1,medium-sized,TGCAGCGCGAGGCGGGACAGGGGCAAAGAGACCCAGTACTTC,CSARRDRGKETQYF
13,TRBJ2-4,TRBV7-2,.,.,TGTGCCAGTGCTGGGGGAGGCAAAAACATTCAGTACTTC,CASAGGGKNIQYF
15,TRBJ2-7,TRBV5-1,.,few,TGCGCCAGCAGCGATTCCCGGACAGTCTCCTACGAGCAGTACTTC,CASSDSRTVSYEQYF
13,TRBJ1-1,TRBV30,TRBD1,few,TGTGCCGGTGCGGGACAGGTGAACACTGAAGCTTTCTTT,CAGAGQVNTEAFF
18,TRBJ2-7,TRBV5-1,TRBD2,few,TGCGCCAGCAGCCCCCGGACTAGCGGAACTAATCGGGGCTACGAGCAGTACTTC,CASSPRTSGTNRGYEQYF
14,TRBJ1-1,TRBV6-1,.,many,TGTGCCAGCAGTGGTGGGGAGGCGAACACTGAAGCTTTCTTT,CASSGGEANTEAFF
14,TRBJ2-7,TRBV12-3/TRBV12-4,TRBD1,.,TGTGCCAGCAGTTGGACAGGGGGCCGGGACGAGCAGTACTTC,CASSWTGGRDEQYF
14,TRBJ1-5,TRBV24-1,.,many,TGTGCCACCAGTGATTTATTCTCCCGTCAGCCCCAGCATTTT,CATSDLFSRQPQHF
15,TRBJ2-4,TRBV11-2,.,few,TGTGCCAGCAGCTTAGCACCGCTAGCCAAAAACATTCAGTACTTC,CASSLAPLAKNIQYF
15,TRBJ2-1,TRBV27,TRBD2,many,TGTGCCAGCAGACCAGGGACTAGCGGGAGTAATGAGCAGTTCTTC,CASRPGTSGSNEQFF
13,TRBJ1-1,TRBV6-9,TRBD1,.,TGTGCCAGCAGTTATGGGGACAGCACTGAAGCTTTCTTT,CASSYGDSTEAFF
15,TRBJ2-1,TRBV6-2/TRBV6-3,.,many,TGTGCCAGCAGTTCCATTTTCGGCGGACTGGGTGAGCAGTTCTTC,CASSSIFGGLGEQFF
17,TRBJ2-5,TRBV7-6,TRBD1,.,TGTGCCAGCAGCCACGGGGTGGGACAGAGCCATATTCGGGCCCAGTACTTC,CASSHGVGQSHIRAQYF
13,TRBJ2-7,TRBV6-1,TRBD1,.,TGTGCCAGCAGTGTGGGACAGTCCCACGAGCAGTACTTC,CASSVGQSHEQYF
15,TRBJ2-3,TRBV3-1,.,many,TGTGCCAGCAGCCCCACCCCTTTCGGCACAGATACGCAGTATTTT,CASSPTPFGTDTQYF
15,TRBJ1-2,TRBV27,TRBD1,many,TGTGCCAGCAGCCGCGTAGACAGGGAGAACTATGGCTACACCTTC,CASSRVDRENYGYTF
15,TRBJ2-2,TRBV18,.,few,TGTGCCAGCTCACCACCCACACTTAGGACCGGGGAGCTGTTTTTT,CASSPPTLRTGELFF
14,TRBJ2-7,TRBV20-1,TRBD2,few,TGCAGTGCCACCGATACTAGCGGGGACTACGAGCAGTACTTC,CSATDTSGDYEQYF
13,TRBJ2-3,TRBV6-5,.,few,TGTGCCAGCAGTTACTTGGGCGCAGATACGCAGTATTTT,CASSYLGADTQYF
13,TRBJ2-1,TRBV7-9,.,many,TGTGCCAGCAGCCACCGGTCCGCCAATGAGCAGTTCTTC,CASSHRSANEQFF
14,TRBJ1-1,TRBV6-1,.,many,TGTGCCAGCAGTCTGGAGTCCCCAGGGACTGAAGCTTTCTTT,CASSLESPGTEAFF
15,TRBJ2-2,TRBV19,TRBD2,once,TGTGCCAGTAGGGCAGCGGGAGCGAACACCGGGGAGCTGTTTTTT,CASRAAGANTGELFF
14,TRBJ2-6,TRBV13,.,many,TGTGCCAGCAGTTTACAAACTGGGGCCAACGTCCTGACTTTC,CASSLQTGANVLTF
15,TRBJ2-1,TRBV20-1,.,many,TGCAGTGCTAGAGATTTCCCCCTCAGGGACAATGAGCAGTTCTTC,CSARDFPLRDNEQFF
16,TRBJ2-7,TRBV3-1,.,few,TGTGCCAGCAGCCGAGGAGTACTAGGTCTCTTAAGCGAGCAGTACTTC,CASSRGVLGLLSEQYF